The 27 T cell receptor beta chains below all came from one sample that was sequenced in a study of technical replicates of blood from several donors. Profiling relied on immunoSEQ multiplex PCR, and the TCRdb table lists in-frame clones only, not all of them. The repertoire holds tens of thousands of clones, with about 90% as singletons. Sample: T cells isolated from PBMCs. The receptors shown here come from a human donor in good health.

CDR3 in DNA: TGCGCCAGCAGCTCGGGACTAGCGGGAGGGTATGAGCAGTACTTC. Amino acids: CASSSGLAGGYEQYF. The chain employs TRBV5-1 and TRBJ2-7; 16 bases map to TRBD2. V shed 3 bases and J 7 bases; nucleotides not matched to a gene: 4. The germline gives CDR1 SGHRS, CDR2 YFSETQ. CDR3 length equals 15 residues.

In this sample, this clone turned up once. The CDR3 loop is CASSMQGASWYGYTF. The DNA for the CDR3 is TGTGCCAGTAGTATGCAGGGGGCGTCTTGGTATGGCTACACCTTC. The chain has TRBV19 and TRBJ1-2; 8 positions agree with TRBD1. V shed 3 bases, J shed 5 bases, and the junction held 8 bases outside the gene matches. Germline-derived CDR1 and CDR2 are LNHDA and SQIVND (reference sequence). This CDR3 spans 15 amino acids.

Here the CDR3 DNA reads TGTGCCAGCAGTACAGGGCTAGAGACCCAGTACTTC. Its protein is CASSTGLETQYF. This sequence joins TRBV25-1 and TRBJ2-5, with D perhaps matching TRBD1 (6 bases). This CDR3 spans 12 amino acids. Germline V lookup: CDR1 MGHDK, CDR2 SYGVNS. V lost 5 bases and J 4 bases, leaving 8 bases between the germline ends. The entire variable domain, with the rest obtained from reference TRBV25-1 and TRBJ2-5, is as follows: EADIYQTPRYLVIGTGKKITLECSQTMGHDKMYWYQQDPGMELHLIHYSYGVNSTEKGDLSSESTVSRIRTEHFPLTLESARPSHTSQYLCASSTGLETQYFGPGTRLLVL.

The V and J genes are TRBV9 and TRBJ2-1; 7 bases match TRBD2. V lost 0 bases to trimming and J lost 4 bases; unmatched junction nucleotides: 4. The length of the CDR3 is 15 residues. From germline, CDR1 is SGDLS and CDR2 YYNGEE. The CDR3 nucleotides read TGTGCCAGCAGCGTAGGGGCGGGAGCTTACAATGAGCAGTTCTTC. Residues: CASSVGAGAYNEQFF.

The V call is TRBV16, the J call TRBJ1-2, with D uncertain. CDR1 and CDR2 from the germline V gene are KGHSY and FQNENV. The V end was cut by 2 bases, the J end by 4 bases, with 8 bases between. The CDR3 covers 13 residues. The CDR3 is CASSQGRGYGYTF. CDR3 DNA sequence: TGTGCCAGCAGCCAAGGGAGAGGCTATGGCTACACCTTC.

Written as DNA, the CDR3 is TGTGCCAGCAGTGTACCCTTGACTAGCGGGGGGAGCACAGATACGCAGTATTTT. Translating gives CASSVPLTSGGSTDTQYF. This chain joins TRBV2 and TRBJ2-3; TRBD2 matches at 13 bases. This CDR3 comprises 18 residues. J was trimmed by 0 bases and V by 4 bases; bases with no gene match: 7. Germline V gene lookup returns CDR1 SNHLY and CDR2 FYNNEI. The whole variable domain, filled in from reference TRBV2 and TRBJ2-3, reads EPEVTQTPSHQVTQMGQEVILRCVPISNHLYFYWYRQILGQKVEFLVSFYNNEISEKSEIFDDQFSVERPDGSNFTLKIRSTKLEDSAMYFCASSVPLTSGGSTDTQYFGPGTRLTVL.

The chain uses TRBV2 and TRBJ2-2; TRBD1 might be the D (5 bases). The V end was cut by 4 bases, the J end by 0 bases, with 12 bases between. CDR1 and CDR2 (germline): SNHLY, FYNNEI. This CDR3 spans 16 amino acids. CDR3 coding DNA: TGTGCCAGCAGTGTTTCAGGGATAACGAACACCGGGGAGCTGTTTTTT. Amino acid sequence: CASSVSGITNTGELFF.

This clone has just one count. The CDR3 region has the DNA TGTGCCAGCAGCCCGATAGGACCTAGCGGGAGGGCCTCTGGGGCCAACGTCCTGACTTTC. This gives the protein CASSPIGPSGRASGANVLTF. The V gene is TRBV28, the J gene TRBJ2-6, with TRBD2 matching 12 bases. The CDR3 contains 20 residues. From germline, CDR1 is MDHEN and CDR2 SYDVKM. V lost 6 bases and J lost 0; bases outside the gene matches: 12.

The rearrangement uses TRBV28 and TRBJ1-5; the D gene is possibly TRBD1 (6 bases). Between the trimmed V and J ends, which lost 5 bases and 0 bases, there was a span of 17 bases. The length of the CDR3 is 17 residues. Per germline, CDR1 MDHEN and CDR2 SYDVKM. The CDR3 reads CASSPGVPGYSNQPQHF. The CDR3 nucleotides are TGTGCCAGCAGTCCAGGGGTTCCAGGATATAGCAATCAGCCCCAGCATTTT.

The chain couples TRBV6-1 to TRBJ2-7; D might be TRBD2 (5 bases). This CDR3 has 12 amino acids. Trimming shortened V by 6 bases and J by 3 bases, and 9 bases separated the two germline ends. The germline V gene encodes CDR1 MNHNS and CDR2 SASEGT. CDR3 DNA: TGTGCCAGCAGCCTAACTAGCTACGAGCAGTACTTC. Translating it yields CASSLTSYEQYF.

The chain employs TRBV4-1 and TRBJ2-7; the D gene is possibly TRBD2 (5 bases). The CDR3 consists of 16 residues. Germline V gives CDR1 MGHRA, CDR2 YSYEKL. Trimming left V 0 bases short and J 2 bases short, with 14 bases between. CDR3 sequence: CASSQEVGGSAYEQYF. CDR3 nucleotides: TGCGCCAGCAGCCAAGAGGTTGGCGGGTCAGCCTACGAGCAGTACTTC.

The chain is built from TRBV28 and TRBJ2-7; the D gene is possibly TRBD2 (6 bases). Germline CDR1 is MDHEN and CDR2 is SYDVKM. The CDR3 extends over 14 amino acids. Between the trimmed V and J ends, which lost 1 base and 2 bases, there was a span of 9 bases. CDR3 DNA sequence: TGTGCCAGCAGTTTATTGGCGGGACCCTACGAGCAGTACTTC. Residues: CASSLLAGPYEQYF.

The rearrangement links TRBV7-9 to TRBJ1-2; 7 bases map to TRBD1. This CDR3 is built from 18 residues. CDR1 and CDR2 (germline): SEHNR, FQNEAQ (reference sequence). V lost 5 bases and J lost 1; bases outside the gene matches: 16. CDR3 in amino acids: CASSLGTAPLAGNYGYTF. DNA for the CDR3: TGTGCCAGCAGCCTCGGGACAGCGCCGCTAGCGGGTAACTATGGCTACACCTTC.

The chain uses TRBV5-1 and TRBJ2-7; D is unresolved. Trimming left V 3 bases short and J 7 bases short, with 14 bases between. The CDR3 consists of 13 residues. CDR1 is SGHRS and CDR2 is YFSETQ in the germline V gene. The CDR3 protein is CASSYSGEREQYF. CDR3 sequence (DNA): TGCGCCAGCAGCTATAGTGGAGAGAGAGAGCAGTACTTC.

The CDR3 region has the DNA TGTGCCAGCAGCTTATCTGCTCGAGGCGAGCAGTACTTC. This encodes CASSLSARGEQYF. This chain joins TRBV7-9 and TRBJ2-7; no definite D call. The CDR3 spans 13 residues. Germline-derived CDR1 and CDR2 are SEHNR and FQNEAQ (reference sequence). The ends were cut back, 2 bases at V and 6 bases at J, with 11 bases in the middle.

The chain uses TRBV4-1 and TRBJ1-1, with 11 bases aligning to TRBD1. V shed 6 bases and J 5 bases; nucleotides not matched to a gene: 11. Germline assignment: CDR1 MGHRA and CDR2 YSYEKL. The CDR3 loop spans 16 amino acids. Here the CDR3 reads CASRDRTGGAWTEAFF. DNA of the CDR3: TGCGCCAGCAGGGATCGGACAGGGGGCGCTTGGACTGAAGCTTTCTTT.

This clone was counted only a few times. The chain uses TRBV29-1 and TRBJ1-4, with TRBD1 matching over 9 bases. This CDR3 has 12 residues. CDR1 is SQVTM, CDR2 ANQGSEA, per germline. V dropped 7 bases and J dropped 5; count of bases not matched to a gene: 2. CDR3 region: CSGQGGNEKLFF. For the CDR3, the DNA is TGCAGCGGACAGGGGGGCAATGAAAAACTGTTTTTT.

The chain carries TRBV25-1 and TRBJ2-1, with D perhaps matching TRBD2 (6 bases). The V and J ends lost 1 base and 14 bases respectively, with 15 bases between them. Per the germline V gene, CDR1 is MGHDK and CDR2 is SYGVNS. This CDR3 region has 13 residues. DNA for the CDR3: TGTGCCAGCAGTGAATGGGGGGTAGGTTTCGAGTTCTTC. Its translation is CASSEWGVGFEFF.

This chain uses TRBV6-1 with TRBJ2-1, with TRBD2 as a possible D gene (5 bases). V gave up 2 bases and J gave up 12 bases, with 11 bases separating them. The CDR3 covers 12 residues. Germline loops: CDR1 MNHNS, CDR2 SASEGT. Written as DNA, the CDR3 is TGTGCCAGCAGTGAATCGGGATCGGCGCAGTTCTTC. Its protein product is CASSESGSAQFF.

The chain recombines TRBV25-1 with TRBJ1-6, with 8 positions matching TRBD1. Germline-derived CDR1 and CDR2 are MGHDK and SYGVNS. The CDR3 has 15 amino acids. Trimming removed 2 bases from V and 8 bases from J; junction bases left unmatched: 5. The CDR3 coding sequence is TGTGCCAGCAGTGAACAGGGGGCTGGGGATTCACCCCTCCACTTT. Translating gives CASSEQGAGDSPLHF.

This clone occurred a few times. The gene calls are TRBV25-1 and TRBJ1-1; unclear D gene. This CDR3 spans 14 amino acids. V was trimmed by 2 bases and J by 1 base, leaving 8 bases between them. Germline lookup yields CDR1 MGHDK and CDR2 SYGVNS. This CDR3 is CASSEGSRNTEAFF. The CDR3 nucleotides are TGTGCCAGCAGTGAAGGTAGCAGGAACACTGAAGCTTTCTTT.

This clone has only a few counts. J is TRBJ1-1 and V is TRBV30; weak D call: TRBD1 (6 bases). Germline CDR1 and CDR2: GTSNPN and SVGIG (reference sequence). Trimming left V 1 base short and J 0 bases short, with 12 bases between. The CDR3 extends over 15 amino acids. CDR3 sequence: CAWSGTVPMNTEAFF. The CDR3, as DNA: TGTGCCTGGAGTGGGACAGTCCCCATGAACACTGAAGCTTTCTTT.

V gene TRBV5-1 combines with J gene TRBJ2-1; 13 bases line up with TRBD2. Germline V gene lookup returns CDR1 SGHRS and CDR2 YFSETQ. The J segment lost 1 base and the V segment lost 3 bases, leaving 4 bases of the junction unmatched. The CDR3 is 17 residues long. CDR3 sequence (DNA): TGCGCCAGCAGCTCGGGGACTAGCGGGGCTTCCTACAATGAGCAGTTCTTC. Encoded protein: CASSSGTSGASYNEQFF.

The V and J genes are TRBV2 and TRBJ1-1; D is unresolved. Germline V CDR1 and CDR2: SNHLY, FYNNEI. CDR3 length: 16 residues. V was cut by 3 bases and J by 5 bases, with 19 bases left in between. The CDR3 loop reads CASSDEKSEVGTEAFF. In DNA form, the CDR3 reads TGTGCCAGCAGTGATGAGAAGAGTGAGGTCGGGACTGAAGCTTTCTTT.

The genes are TRBV13 and TRBJ1-1, with D hard to call. CDR3 length: 12 residues. CDR1 PRHDT and CDR2 FYEKMQ come from the germline V gene (reference sequence). With 2 bases removed from V and 7 bases from J, the gap between germline ends came to 8 bases. CDR3 sequence: CASSLLRNEAFF. The CDR3, as DNA: TGTGCCAGCAGCTTACTCAGAAATGAAGCTTTCTTT. The variable domain in full, completed from reference TRBV13 and TRBJ1-1, reads AAGVIQSPRHLIKEKRETATLKCYPIPRHDTVYWYQQGPGQDPQFLISFYEKMQSDKGSIPDRFSAQQFSDYHSELNMSSLELGDSALYFCASSLLRNEAFFGQGTRLTVV.

This clone has a single count. The V call is TRBV9, the J call TRBJ2-3; 8 bases map to TRBD2. The V gene end was trimmed by 7 bases and the J gene end by 10 bases; junction bases not matched to a gene: 5. The CDR3 loop spans 11 amino acids. Per germline, CDR1 SGDLS and CDR2 YYNGEE. The CDR3 reads CASSNGGAQYF. In DNA, the CDR3 is TGTGCCAGCTCCAACGGGGGGGCGCAGTATTTT.

V is TRBV6-5 and J is TRBJ1-2; D perhaps matches TRBD1 (6 bases). Trimming pared 5 bases from V and 4 bases from J, leaving 14 bases between. This CDR3 region has 14 residues. The germline V gene has CDR1 MNHEY and CDR2 SVGAGI. CDR3 in amino acids: CASSPRRGPYGYTF. Here the CDR3 DNA reads TGTGCCAGCAGTCCCCGCAGGGGCCCCTATGGCTACACCTTC.